This is a list of T cell receptor beta chains from one sample in a study of T-cell memory formation after mild COVID-19. One entry per CDR3 protein, called by TCRdb with MiXCR from the 5' RACE reads. The sample has about 350,000 distinct CDR3 sequences, about 13% seen once. The sequencing sample was made of PBMCs or a T cell subset sorted from them (not recorded which). The receptor set was obtained from a man aged 18 to 30 who had mild COVID-19 (a few samples of this study predate the infection). Cell type and time point are not known. Both conserved end residues are part of each CDR3. The D gene is left open where the match is weak. Clone size, where shown, is once, few, many, or a class for clones that have expanded.

J | D | V | size | DNA | CDR3
TRBJ2-1 | TRBD2 | TRBV7-2 | few | TGTGCCAGCAGCTTAATCCCTAGCGGGGGGATATCCTACAATGAGCAGTTCTTC | CASSLIPSGGISYNEQFF
TRBJ2-7 | - | TRBV20-1 | many | TGCAGTGCTAGAGGTGTGTCCGACTACGAGCAGTACTTC | CSARGVSDYEQYF
TRBJ2-7 | TRBD2 | TRBV4-1 | - | TGCGCCAGCAGCCAAGCTCCTAGCGGGGGGTACGAGCAGTACTTC | CASSQAPSGGYEQYF
TRBJ2-1 | - | TRBV5-4 | - | TGTGCCAGCAGCGAAAGAGCGGCCGAGCCGTTCTTC | CASSERAAEPFF
TRBJ2-1 | - | TRBV7-9 | few | TGTGCCAGCAGCCTCGTGACAGGCCCAACCTACAATGAGCAGTTCTTC | CASSLVTGPTYNEQFF
TRBJ1-1 | TRBD1 | TRBV12-5 | - | TGTGCTAGTGGTTTGAGGGTTCCGGGACAGGGGATCACTGAAGCTTTCTTT | CASGLRVPGQGITEAFF
TRBJ2-4 | - | TRBV7-2 | many | TGTGCCAGCAGAGGAATACGGGAAAACATTCAGTACTTC | CASRGIRENIQYF
TRBJ2-3 | TRBD2 | TRBV7-2 | - | TGTGCCAGCATCTACAGCGGGGGACCGAGCACAGATACGCAGTATTTT | CASIYSGGPSTDTQYF
TRBJ2-3 | - | TRBV6-2/TRBV6-3 | few | TGTGCCAGCAGTTACTCTTCCACTAGCACAGATACGCAGTATTTT | CASSYSSTSTDTQYF
TRBJ1-1 | - | TRBV20-1 | many | TGCAGTGCCCACGGACGTTACACTGAAGCTTTCTTT | CSAHGRYTEAFF
TRBJ1-1 | - | TRBV3-1 | many | TGTGCCAGCAGCCAATTTAGCAGAACTGAAGCTTTCTTT | CASSQFSRTEAFF
TRBJ2-1 | - | TRBV24-1 | few | TGTGCCACCAGTGAGTTCCCGGGCCCCGAGAATGAGCAGTTCTTC | CATSEFPGPENEQFF
TRBJ1-2 | - | TRBV9 | - | TGTGCCAGCAGCGGGGACGAGCGTCTCGGCTACACCTTC | CASSGDERLGYTF
TRBJ1-1 | - | TRBV11-2 | - | TGTGCCAGCAGCCTAAGCGGGGGGCCCGGCACTGAAGCTTTCTTT | CASSLSGGPGTEAFF
TRBJ2-3 | - | TRBV6-5 | - | TGTGCCACCAAGGGGTATTTAAGCACAGATACGCAGTATTTT | CATKGYLSTDTQYF
TRBJ1-1 | - | TRBV5-1 | - | TGCGCCAGCAGCTTGACGTCCTCAGAGGGCACTGAAGCTTTCTTT | CASSLTSSEGTEAFF
TRBJ2-5 | - | TRBV7-7 | once | TGTGCCAGCAGCTTCGAACTACTTGAGACCCAGTACTTC | CASSFELLETQYF
TRBJ2-2 | TRBD1 | TRBV7-6 | - | TGTGCCAGCAGCCCCAGTCGACAGGGAAACACCGGGGAGCTGTTTTTT | CASSPSRQGNTGELFF
TRBJ2-5 | TRBD1 | TRBV6-6 | - | TGTGCCAGCAGTTACACCGGGACAGCCTCCCCAGGGACCCAGTACTTC | CASSYTGTASPGTQYF
TRBJ1-3 | TRBD1 | TRBV7-2 | - | TGTGCCAGCAGCCCCGTGGGACAGGCTGGAAACACCATATATTTT | CASSPVGQAGNTIYF
TRBJ2-6 | - | TRBV4-2 | many | TGTGCCAGCAGCCAAGATGAATCCGGAGGGGCCAACGTCCTGACTTTC | CASSQDESGGANVLTF
TRBJ2-3 | - | TRBV24-1 | few | TGTGCCACCAGTGAACGGAGCGGTCCCGGCACAGATACGCAGTATTTT | CATSERSGPGTDTQYF
TRBJ2-4 | - | TRBV5-1 | few | TGCGCCAGCAGCTTTTCGAGCTCGGGTCAAAACATTCAGTACTTC | CASSFSSSGQNIQYF
TRBJ2-1 | - | TRBV7-9 | few | TGTGCCAGCAGCTTAGGGGCTGAGCAGTTCTTC | CASSLGAEQFF
TRBJ2-5 | - | TRBV12-3/TRBV12-4 | - | TGTGCCAGCACTACCCAGGGGGGGGGTCAAGAGACCCAGTACTTC | CASTTQGGGQETQYF
TRBJ2-2 | - | TRBV10-3 | - | TGTGCCATCAGCACCTCGCGGGGATCGAACACCGGGGAGCTGTTTTTT | CAISTSRGSNTGELFF
TRBJ1-6 | - | TRBV6-2/TRBV6-3 | - | TGTGCCAGCAGACGACAAGAAAGCTCCTATAATTCACCCCTCCACTTT | CASRRQESSYNSPLHF
TRBJ2-5 | TRBD1 | TRBV20-1 | few | TGCAGTGCCCCTATCAGTAGGCTCAGGGGGCAAGAGACCCAGTACTTC | CSAPISRLRGQETQYF
TRBJ1-4 | - | TRBV7-8 | - | TGTGCCAGCAGCCGGGACATTAATGAAAAACTGTTTTTT | CASSRDINEKLFF
TRBJ1-2 | TRBD1 | TRBV7-6 | - | TGTGCCAGCAGCTTATGGGGGGCCGGGACAGGGCCTTATGGCTACACCTTC | CASSLWGAGTGPYGYTF
TRBJ2-5 | TRBD2 | TRBV12-3/TRBV12-4 | - | TGTGCCAGCACCCTACGGGGGGGGGAGACCCAGTACTTC | CASTLRGGETQYF
TRBJ2-5 | TRBD2 | TRBV6-2/TRBV6-3 | - | TGTGCCAGCAGTTACTTCCTTCCGGGACTAGCGACCCAGTACTTC | CASSYFLPGLATQYF
TRBJ1-6 | - | TRBV19 | - | TGTGCCAGTAGTATGGGATTCACCCTCCACTTT | CASSMGFTLHF
TRBJ1-1 | - | TRBV5-1 | few | TGCGCCAGCAGCTTGGCGGTGGCAGAGAACACTGAAGCTTTCTTT | CASSLAVAENTEAFF
TRBJ1-2 | TRBD1 | TRBV15 | few | TGTGCCACCAGCAGAGACCAGGGGGCATACTATGGCTACACCTTC | CATSRDQGAYYGYTF
TRBJ1-1 | - | TRBV5-1 | - | TGCGCCAGCAGCCCTTCCCCCGGGCCACCTGAAGCTTTCTTT | CASSPSPGPPEAFF
TRBJ1-4 | - | TRBV5-1 | - | TGCGCCAGCAGCTTGACGGACGGCGAGCGGGAAAAACTGTTTTTT | CASSLTDGEREKLFF
TRBJ1-1 | - | TRBV3-2 | few | TGTGCCAGCAGCCAAGATGTCCTGGGGGGACAGGGTTTCGCTGAAGCTTTCTTT | CASSQDVLGGQGFAEAFF
TRBJ2-3 | TRBD2 | TRBV6-5 | few | TGTGCCAGCAGGGGGACTAGCGGGATCCTCACGGATACGCAGTATTTT | CASRGTSGILTDTQYF
TRBJ2-4 | - | TRBV4-1 | - | TGCGCCAGCAACCTGCGGTGGGCCGCCCCACTAGCCAAAAACATTCAGTACTTC | CASNLRWAAPLAKNIQYF
TRBJ2-5 | TRBD1 | TRBV20-1 | few | TGCAGTGCTAGAGATAGGGCAGGGGGAGAGACCCAGTACTTC | CSARDRAGGETQYF
TRBJ2-3 | - | TRBV14 | few | TGTGCCAGCAGCCACAGACCGAGCTATACGCAGTATTTT | CASSHRPSYTQYF
TRBJ2-1 | - | TRBV29-1 | few | TGCAGCGTTACCCGGGGGTTCTCCTACAATGAGCAGTTCTTC | CSVTRGFSYNEQFF
TRBJ2-3 | - | TRBV20-1 | few | TGCAGTGCTAGGCGGGTGGGGGGAAGCACAGATACGCAGTATTTT | CSARRVGGSTDTQYF
TRBJ1-5 | - | TRBV25-1 | few | TGTGCCAGCAGGGGGGGGGGCGATCAGCCCCAGCATTTT | CASRGGGDQPQHF
TRBJ1-5 | - | TRBV12-3/TRBV12-4 | many | TGTGCCAGCAGTTTAGTAACAGGGAGCAATCAGCCCCAGCATTTT | CASSLVTGSNQPQHF
TRBJ2-7 | TRBD2 | TRBV6-2/TRBV6-3 | few | TGTGCCAGTCGGGTACCAGGGACTAGATCCGACGAGCAGTACTTC | CASRVPGTRSDEQYF